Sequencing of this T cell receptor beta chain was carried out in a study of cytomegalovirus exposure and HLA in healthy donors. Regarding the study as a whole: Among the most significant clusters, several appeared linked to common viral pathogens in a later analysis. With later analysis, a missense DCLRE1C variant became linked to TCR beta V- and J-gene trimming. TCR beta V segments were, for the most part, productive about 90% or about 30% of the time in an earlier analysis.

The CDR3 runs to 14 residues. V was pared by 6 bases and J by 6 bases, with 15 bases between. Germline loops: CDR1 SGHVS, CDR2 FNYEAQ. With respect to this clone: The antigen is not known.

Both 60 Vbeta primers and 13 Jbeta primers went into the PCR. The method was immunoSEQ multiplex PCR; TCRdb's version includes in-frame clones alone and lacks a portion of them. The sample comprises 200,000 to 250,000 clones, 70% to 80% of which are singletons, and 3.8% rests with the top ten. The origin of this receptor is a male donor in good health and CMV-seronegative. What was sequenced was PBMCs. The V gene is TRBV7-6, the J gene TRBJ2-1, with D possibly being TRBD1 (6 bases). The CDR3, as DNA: TGTGCCAGCAGTTCCACCGGGACACCCAATGAGCAGTTCTTC. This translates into CASSSTGTPNEQFF.